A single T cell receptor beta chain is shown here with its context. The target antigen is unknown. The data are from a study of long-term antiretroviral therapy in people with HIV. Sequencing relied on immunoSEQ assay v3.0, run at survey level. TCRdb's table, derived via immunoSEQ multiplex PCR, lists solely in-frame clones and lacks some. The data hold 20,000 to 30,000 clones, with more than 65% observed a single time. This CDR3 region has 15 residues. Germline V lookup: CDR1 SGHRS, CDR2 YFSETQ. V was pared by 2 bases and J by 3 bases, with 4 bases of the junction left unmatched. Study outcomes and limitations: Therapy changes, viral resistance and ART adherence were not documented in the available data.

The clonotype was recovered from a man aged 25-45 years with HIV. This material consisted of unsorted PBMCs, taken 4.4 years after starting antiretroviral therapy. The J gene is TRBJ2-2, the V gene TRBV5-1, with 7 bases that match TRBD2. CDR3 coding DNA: TGCGCCAGCAGCTTCGGGACTACTGACACCGGGGAGCTGTTTTTT. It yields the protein CASSFGTTDTGELFF.